These 4 T cell receptor beta chains share one sample of origin, sequenced in a study of PD-1 blockade in classical Hodgkin lymphoma. Repertoires were generated with immunoSEQ multiplex PCR, while TCRdb's copy carries only in-frame clones and drops some. The table lists about 36,000 clones, more than 65% of them singletons. Autologous stem cell transplantation was followed by relapse in every patient, and brentuximab vedotin exposure varied. The sequencing used peripheral blood mononuclear cells (PBMCs), collected before the second cycle of nivolumab. The receptors were sampled from a human donor with classical Hodgkin lymphoma.

Only a few counts were recorded for this clone. This chain links TRBV4-2 with TRBJ2-3, with 8 bases lining up with TRBD1. The V gene's germline CDR1 is LGHNA and CDR2 YNFKEQ. V trimming: 4 bases; J trimming: 1 base; junction bases outside the gene matches: 4. This CDR3 has 15 amino acids. The CDR3 region is CASSPPGQGTDTQYF. The CDR3 DNA reads TGTGCCAGCAGCCCCCCGGGACAGGGCACAGATACGCAGTATTTT.

This clone was found a few times. The chain links TRBV5-1 to TRBJ2-1; 8 bases are a match to TRBD2. This CDR3 is built from 14 residues. Germline V gene data show CDR1 as SGHRS and CDR2 as YFSETQ. CDR3 region: CASGGGYYYNEQFF. In DNA, the CDR3 is TGCGCAAGCGGCGGGGGGTACTACTACAATGAGCAGTTCTTC. Full variable domain (outside the CDR3, taken from reference TRBV5-1 and TRBJ2-1): KAGVTQTPRYLIKTRGQQVTLSCSPISGHRSVSWYQQTPGQGLQFLFEYFSETQRNKGNFPGRFSGRQFSNSRSEMNVSTLELGDSALYLCASGGGYYYNEQFFGPGTRLTVL.

This clone was detected only a few times. V gene TRBV18 combines with J gene TRBJ2-6; TRBD1 agrees at 9 bases. V gave up 2 bases and J gave up 5 bases; unmatched junction bases: 7. Germline assignment: CDR1 KGHSH and CDR2 LQKENI. The CDR3 covers 17 residues. CDR3 loop: CASSPSPGQGRANVLTF. CDR3 DNA sequence: TGTGCCAGCTCACCATCTCCGGGACAGGGAAGGGCCAACGTCCTGACTTTC.

CDR3 nucleotide sequence: TGTGCCAGCTCACCTCGGACAGGGGGGCAAGAGACCCAGTACTTC. It translates to CASSPRTGGQETQYF. The chain couples TRBV18 to TRBJ2-5; 10 bases align to TRBD1. The CDR3 length is 15 residues. Germline CDR1 KGHSH, CDR2 LQKENI. V trimming: 3 bases; J trimming: 2 bases; junction bases outside the gene matches: 3.